The T cell receptor beta chain under discussion was sequenced for a study of identical twins. Study outcomes and limitations: Modelling approaches yielded underestimates of out-of-frame TCR alpha sharing between monozygotic twins. Not following the same donors, the study drew its conclusions from cross-sectional statistical analysis. Fewer insertions characterized abundant cord blood beta clonotypes, whereas memory repertoires showed none.

It was template switching that added a universal primer site, and there were unique molecular identifiers on the cDNA. Using its own MiXCR run on the 5' RACE reads, TCRdb lists one record per CDR3 protein. The repertoire holds roughly 250,000 distinct CDR3 sequences, with over 12% as singletons. In germline, CDR1 is DFQATT, CDR2 SNEGSKA (reference sequence). The V and J ends lost 1 base and 2 bases respectively, with 19 bases between them. CDR3 length: 17 residues. As for this clonotype: Its antigen remains unknown.

The clonotype originates from a young woman in good health. The sample comprised memory (CD45RO+) T cells sorted from blood. This chain joins TRBV20-1 and TRBJ2-3; D is perhaps TRBD1 (6 bases). The CDR3 DNA is TGCAGTGCTAGAGGGATCACAGGGACGCTCCCCACAGATACGCAGTATTTT. Protein: CSARGITGTLPTDTQYF.